This T cell receptor beta chain is drawn from a study of CD8 T cells in Susac syndrome. RNA totalling roughly 0.5 to 1 ug underwent reverse transcription with random hexamers. TCRdb itself ran the immunoSEQ multiplex PCR reads through MiXCR, one entry per CDR3 protein. The data hold 95,000 to 150,000 distinct CDR3 sequences, with around 96% observed a single time. This clonotype was counted a few times. Germline V gene data show CDR1 as SGHTA and CDR2 as FQGNSA. The CDR3 loop spans 15 amino acids. Trimming shortened V by 1 base and J by 6 bases, and 12 bases separated the two germline ends. CD8+ and CD4+ T cells from blood underwent TCR beta sequencing. TEMRA cells underwent FACS enrichment and CD8+ and CD4+ T cells underwent negative isolation.

The TCR originated in a human donor in good health. Sequenced material: CD4+ T cells from PBMCs. The V call is TRBV7-2, the J call TRBJ2-2; no firm D call. CDR3 nucleotides: TGTGCCAGCAGCTTAGGGCTAGGTGGGGCCGGGGAGCTGTTTTTT. This codes for CASSLGLGGAGELFF.